This T cell receptor beta chain was sequenced for a study of cytomegalovirus exposure and HLA in healthy donors. Background on the study: Of all 400 or so donors who were genotyped, roughly 85% belonged to the Caucasian-associated ancestry cluster.

PCR amplification relied on 60 Vbeta primers (plus 13 Jbeta primers). The method was immunoSEQ multiplex PCR; TCRdb's version includes in-frame clones alone and lacks a portion of them. The sample includes roughly 140,000 clones, around 80% of them seen just once. The CDR3 runs to 17 residues. In germline, CDR1 is SGHTS, CDR2 YDEGEE. Trimming cost V 3 bases and J 3 bases, with 19 bases left between them. Specimen: PBMCs. The V and J genes are TRBV5-8 and TRBJ1-5, with D uncertain. The origin of this receptor is a boy aged 2 to 10 in good health and CMV-seronegative. This CDR3 is CASSSYSGSRDNQPQHF. CDR3 DNA sequence: TGTGCCAGCAGCTCTTACAGTGGCTCCCGCGACAATCAGCCCCAGCATTTT.